This TCR beta chain emerged from a study of human T cells and chemical hapten exposure. The overall study: Across samples, TCR yields varied, mostly owing to small differences in pooled library volumes. Study-level findings and limits: The number of TCRs over 1 in 1000 frequency stayed unchanged after DPC.

From the RACE reads, TCRdb called clonotypes with MiXCR, one entry per CDR3 protein. The sample lists more than 90,000 distinct CDR3 sequences, over 9.5% seen once, with 2.5% to 4% in the top ten. This clonotype was counted a few times. Antigen: not known. Time point: patch test 2, 6 weeks after DPC sensitization. The treatment was: therapeutic diphenylcyclopropenone sensitization with weekly scalp DPC. The source material was whole blood, sampled in connection with sensitization to the hapten diphenylcyclopropenone (DPC). This clonotype originated in a woman aged 40 to 55 with alopecia areata. Some clones in this sample may be carry-over from other donors' samples.

CDR3 DNA: TGTGCCTCGATCCCGTCCATGAACACTGAAGCTTTCTTT. Protein product: CASIPSMNTEAFF. The rearrangement uses TRBV10-3 and TRBJ1-1, with D uncertain. CDR1 and CDR2 (germline): ENHRY, SYGVKD. V shed 11 bases and J shed 0 bases, with 13 bases lying between them. The CDR3 contains 13 residues.